The 6 T cell receptor beta chains in this list originate from one sample, sequenced in a study of T cell repertoires in cytomegalovirus infection. Their antigens are not known. Each CDR3 protein is one row after TCRdb ran MiXCR on the reads. The repertoire includes approximately 220,000 distinct CDR3 sequences, 30% to 45% of them detected once, and approximately 59% sits in the top ten. Sequenced here: CD8+ T cells from cultured PBMCs, sampled from culture after CMV antigen stimulation. These receptor sequences come from a human donor in good health (CMV status not recorded). Some clones in this sample may be carry-over from other donors' samples.

Ten or more counts support this clonotype. V is TRBV28 and J is TRBJ2-5, with D unresolved. Between the trimmed V and J ends, which lost 2 bases and 2 bases, there was a span of 9 bases. The CDR3 extends over 14 amino acids. The V gene's germline CDR1 is MDHEN and CDR2 SYDVKM. The CDR3 sequence: CASSLLAGQETQYF. Written as DNA, the CDR3 is TGTGCCAGCAGTTTACTGGCAGGACAAGAGACCCAGTACTTC.

This clonotype turned up a few times. The rearrangement joins TRBV7-9 to TRBJ2-1, with 10 bases identical to TRBD1. The CDR3 is 16 residues long. Trimming took 2 bases from V and 6 from J; bases not matched to a gene: 7. Germline V gene sequence: CDR1 SEHNR, CDR2 FQNEAQ (reference sequence). CDR3 bases: TGTGCCAGCAGCTTAAACCCTGGACAGGGGGGCAATGAGCAGTTCTTC. Translated, it gives CASSLNPGQGGNEQFF.

The chain joins TRBV27 to TRBJ1-1; D is possibly TRBD1 (6 bases). The CDR3 totals 14 residues. CDR1 is MNHEY and CDR2 is SMNVEV in the germline V gene (reference sequence). V lost 6 bases and J 4 bases, leaving 15 bases between the germline ends. CDR3 in DNA: TGTGCCAGCAGCGGGGGCTCTCGTGGCACTGAAGCTTTCTTT. The encoded protein is CASSGGSRGTEAFF.

J is TRBJ1-1 and V is TRBV2; D is perhaps TRBD1 (5 bases). The CDR3 runs 15 residues. V was trimmed by 3 bases and J by 1 base, leaving 12 bases between them. CDR1 SNHLY and CDR2 FYNNEI come from the germline V gene. CDR3 DNA: TGTGCCAGCAGTGAGCTGACAGTGGCGAACACTGAAGCTTTCTTT. Amino acids: CASSELTVANTEAFF.

The chain uses TRBV7-9 and TRBJ2-1, with 8 nucleotides matching TRBD2. The CDR3 extends over 15 amino acids. Trimming took 5 bases from V and 4 from J; bases not matched to a gene: 7. CDR1 is SEHNR and CDR2 is FQNEAQ in the germline V gene (reference sequence). CDR3 loop: CASSPIIAGYNEQFF. CDR3 bases: TGTGCCAGCAGCCCTATTATAGCGGGATACAATGAGCAGTTCTTC.

This chain joins TRBV7-9 and TRBJ2-2; a possible D gene is TRBD2 (7 bases). The CDR3 length is 16 residues. Germline lookup yields CDR1 SEHNR and CDR2 FQNEAQ (reference sequence). V dropped 2 bases and J dropped 4 bases, with 14 bases sitting between them. CDR3 sequence reads: CASSLRGASGTGELFF. Here the CDR3 DNA reads TGTGCCAGCAGCTTAAGGGGGGCTAGCGGCACCGGGGAGCTGTTTTTT.